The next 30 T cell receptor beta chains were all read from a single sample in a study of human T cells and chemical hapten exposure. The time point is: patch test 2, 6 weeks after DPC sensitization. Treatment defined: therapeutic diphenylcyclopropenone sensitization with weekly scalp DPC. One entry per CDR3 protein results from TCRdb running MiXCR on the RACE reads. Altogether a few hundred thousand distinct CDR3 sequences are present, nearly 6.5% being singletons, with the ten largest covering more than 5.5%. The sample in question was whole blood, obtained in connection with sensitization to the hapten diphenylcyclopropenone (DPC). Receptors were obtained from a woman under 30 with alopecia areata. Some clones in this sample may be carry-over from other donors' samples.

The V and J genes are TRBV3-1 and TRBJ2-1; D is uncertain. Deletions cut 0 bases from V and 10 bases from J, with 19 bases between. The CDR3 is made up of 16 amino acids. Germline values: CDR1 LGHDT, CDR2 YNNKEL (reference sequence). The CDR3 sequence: CASSQEGSGMSREQFF. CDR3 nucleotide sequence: TGTGCCAGCAGCCAAGAAGGCTCGGGTATGAGCCGGGAGCAGTTCTTC.

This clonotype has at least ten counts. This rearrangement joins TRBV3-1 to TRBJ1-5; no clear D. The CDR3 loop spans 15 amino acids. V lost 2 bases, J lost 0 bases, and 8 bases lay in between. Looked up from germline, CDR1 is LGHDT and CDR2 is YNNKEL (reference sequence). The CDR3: CASSQRYPSNQPQHF. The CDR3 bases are TGTGCCAGCAGCCAACGGTACCCTAGCAATCAGCCCCAGCATTTT.

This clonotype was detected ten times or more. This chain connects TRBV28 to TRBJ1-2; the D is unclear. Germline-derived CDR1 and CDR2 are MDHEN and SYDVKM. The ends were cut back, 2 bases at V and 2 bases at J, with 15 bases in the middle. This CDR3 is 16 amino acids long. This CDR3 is CASSLPPHESNYGYTF. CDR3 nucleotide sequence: TGTGCCAGCAGTTTACCCCCCCATGAATCGAACTATGGCTACACCTTC.

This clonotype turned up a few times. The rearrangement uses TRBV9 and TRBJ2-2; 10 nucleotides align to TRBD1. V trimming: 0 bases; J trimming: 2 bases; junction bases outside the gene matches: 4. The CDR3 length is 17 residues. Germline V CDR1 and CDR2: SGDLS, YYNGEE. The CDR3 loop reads CASSVVGQGYNTGELFF. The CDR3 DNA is TGTGCCAGCAGCGTAGTGGGACAGGGGTATAACACCGGGGAGCTGTTTTTT.

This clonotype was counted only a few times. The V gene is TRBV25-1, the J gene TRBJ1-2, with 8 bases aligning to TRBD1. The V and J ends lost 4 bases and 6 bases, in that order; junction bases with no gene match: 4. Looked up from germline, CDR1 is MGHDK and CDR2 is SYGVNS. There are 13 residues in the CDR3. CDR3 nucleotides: TGTGCCAGCAGTGCGACAGGGGTGAATGGCTACACCTTC. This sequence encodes CASSATGVNGYTF.

The CDR3 region has the DNA TGTGCCAGCAGTACTTGGAGGGGGGCCCGCACAGATACGCAGTATTTT. It translates to CASSTWRGARTDTQYF. The rearrangement uses TRBV27 and TRBJ2-3; TRBD1 or TRBD2 may be the D gene (6 bases each). Germline V lookup: CDR1 MNHEY, CDR2 SMNVEV (reference sequence). The CDR3 is made up of 16 amino acids. V lost 5 bases, J lost 1 base, and 16 bases lay in between.

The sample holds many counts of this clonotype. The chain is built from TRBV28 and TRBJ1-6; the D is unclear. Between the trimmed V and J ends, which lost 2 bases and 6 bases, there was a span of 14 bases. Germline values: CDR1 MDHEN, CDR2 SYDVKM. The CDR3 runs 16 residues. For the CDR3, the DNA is TGTGCCAGCAGTTTAAGATTATGGCAGCCTAATTCACCCCTCCACTTT. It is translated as CASSLRLWQPNSPLHF.

CDR3 sequence: CASTPSETSVSDTQYF. For the CDR3, the DNA is TGTGCCAGCACCCCGTCGGAGACTAGCGTTTCAGATACGCAGTATTTT. The chain uses TRBV9 and TRBJ2-3; 8 bases are shared with TRBD2. Trimming took 6 bases from V and 4 from J; bases not matched to a gene: 13. This CDR3 has 16 residues. Germline loops: CDR1 SGDLS, CDR2 YYNGEE.

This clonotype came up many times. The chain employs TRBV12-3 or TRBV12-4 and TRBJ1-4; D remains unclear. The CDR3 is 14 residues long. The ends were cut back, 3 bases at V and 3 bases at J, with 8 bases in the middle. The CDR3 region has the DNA TGTGCCAGCAGTTTCGGGGAAGCTAATGAAAAACTGTTTTTT. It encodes CASSFGEANEKLFF.

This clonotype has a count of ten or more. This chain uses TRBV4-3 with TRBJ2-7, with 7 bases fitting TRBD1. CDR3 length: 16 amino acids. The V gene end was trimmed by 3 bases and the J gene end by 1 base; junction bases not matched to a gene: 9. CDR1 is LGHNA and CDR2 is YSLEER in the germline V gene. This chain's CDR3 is CASSQQSGDRSYEQYF. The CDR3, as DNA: TGCGCCAGCAGCCAGCAATCCGGGGACAGATCCTACGAGCAGTACTTC.

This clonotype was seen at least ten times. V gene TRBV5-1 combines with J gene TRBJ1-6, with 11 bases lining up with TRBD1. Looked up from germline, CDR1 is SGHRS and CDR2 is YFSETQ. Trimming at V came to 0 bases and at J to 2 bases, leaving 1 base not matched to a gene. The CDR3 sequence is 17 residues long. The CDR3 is CASSLGTGGAYNSPLHF. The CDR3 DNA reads TGCGCCAGCAGCTTGGGGACAGGGGGCGCCTATAATTCACCCCTCCACTTT.

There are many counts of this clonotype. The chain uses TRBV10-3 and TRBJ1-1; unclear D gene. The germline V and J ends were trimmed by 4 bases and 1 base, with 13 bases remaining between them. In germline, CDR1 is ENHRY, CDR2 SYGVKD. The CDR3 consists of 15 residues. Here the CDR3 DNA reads TGTGCCATCAGTGGAGGGAACGATTCGAACACTGAAGCTTTCTTT. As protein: CAISGGNDSNTEAFF.

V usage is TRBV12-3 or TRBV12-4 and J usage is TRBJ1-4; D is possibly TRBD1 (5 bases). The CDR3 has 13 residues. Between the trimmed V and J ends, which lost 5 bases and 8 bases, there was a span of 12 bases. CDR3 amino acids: CASSEDSGEKLFF. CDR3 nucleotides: TGTGCCAGCAGTGAAGACAGTGGAGAAAAACTGTTTTTT.

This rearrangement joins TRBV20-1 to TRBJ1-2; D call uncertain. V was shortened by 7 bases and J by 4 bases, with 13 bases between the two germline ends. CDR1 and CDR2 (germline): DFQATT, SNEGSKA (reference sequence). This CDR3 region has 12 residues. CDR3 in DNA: TGCAGTGTTCCAAAGAAGGTCTATGGCTACACCTTC. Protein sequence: CSVPKKVYGYTF.

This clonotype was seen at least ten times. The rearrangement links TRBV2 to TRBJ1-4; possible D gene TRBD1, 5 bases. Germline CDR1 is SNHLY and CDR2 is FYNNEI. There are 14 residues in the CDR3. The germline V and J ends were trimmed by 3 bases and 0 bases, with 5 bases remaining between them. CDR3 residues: CASSEGATNEKLFF. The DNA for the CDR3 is TGTGCCAGCAGTGAGGGGGCAACTAATGAAAAACTGTTTTTT. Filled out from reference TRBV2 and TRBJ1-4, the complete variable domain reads EPEVTQTPSHQVTQMGQEVILRCVPISNHLYFYWYRQILGQKVEFLVSFYNNEISEKSEIFDDQFSVERPDGSNFTLKIRSTKLEDSAMYFCASSEGATNEKLFFGSGTQLSVL.

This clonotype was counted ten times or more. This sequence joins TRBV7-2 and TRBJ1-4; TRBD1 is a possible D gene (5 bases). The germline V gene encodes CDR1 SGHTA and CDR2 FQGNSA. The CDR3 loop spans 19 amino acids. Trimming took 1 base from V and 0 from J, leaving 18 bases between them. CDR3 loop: CASSLEGRRSRATNEKLFF. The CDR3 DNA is TGTGCCAGCAGCTTAGAGGGGCGCAGGTCACGGGCAACTAATGAAAAACTGTTTTTT.

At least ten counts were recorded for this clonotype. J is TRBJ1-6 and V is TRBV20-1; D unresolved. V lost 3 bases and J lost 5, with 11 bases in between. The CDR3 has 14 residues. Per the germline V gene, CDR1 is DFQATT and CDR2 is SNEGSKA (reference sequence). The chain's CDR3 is CSASARVDNSPLHF. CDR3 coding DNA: TGCAGTGCTAGCGCCCGGGTCGATAATTCACCCCTCCACTTT.

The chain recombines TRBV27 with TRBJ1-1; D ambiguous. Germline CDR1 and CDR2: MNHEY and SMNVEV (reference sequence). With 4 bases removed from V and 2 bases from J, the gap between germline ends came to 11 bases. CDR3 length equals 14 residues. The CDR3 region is CASSSQDDNTEAFF. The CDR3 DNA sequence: TGTGCCAGCAGTTCCCAGGATGACAACACTGAAGCTTTCTTT.

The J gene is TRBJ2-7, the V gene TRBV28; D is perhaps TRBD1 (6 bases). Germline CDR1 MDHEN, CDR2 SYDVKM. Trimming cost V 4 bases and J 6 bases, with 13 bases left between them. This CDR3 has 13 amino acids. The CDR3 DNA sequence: TGTGCCAGCAGTTCTTCAGGGGCGGGCGAGCAGTACTTC. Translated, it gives CASSSSGAGEQYF. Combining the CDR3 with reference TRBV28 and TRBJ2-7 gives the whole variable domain DVKVTQSSRYLVKRTGEKVFLECVQDMDHENMFWYRQDPGLGLRLIYFSYDVKMKEKGDIPEGYSVSREKKERFSLILESASTNQTSMYLCASSSSGAGEQYFGPGTRLTVT.

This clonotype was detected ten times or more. This chain's CDR3 is CASSPGGRVQETQYF. The CDR3 nucleotides are TGTGCCAGCTCACCTGGGGGCCGAGTCCAAGAGACCCAGTACTTC. The chain recombines TRBV18 with TRBJ2-5, with TRBD1 as a possible D gene (6 bases). Germline V CDR1 and CDR2: KGHSH, LQKENI. The CDR3 contains 15 residues. The V gene lost 3 bases and the J gene lost 1 base, with 12 bases spanning the gap.

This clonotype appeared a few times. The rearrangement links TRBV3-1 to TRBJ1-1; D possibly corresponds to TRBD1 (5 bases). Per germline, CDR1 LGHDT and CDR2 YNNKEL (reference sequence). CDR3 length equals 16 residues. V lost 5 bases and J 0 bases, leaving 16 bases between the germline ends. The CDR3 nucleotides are TGTGCCAGCAGCAGGAGGTCGACAGCTCTGAACACTGAAGCTTTCTTT. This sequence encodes CASSRRSTALNTEAFF.

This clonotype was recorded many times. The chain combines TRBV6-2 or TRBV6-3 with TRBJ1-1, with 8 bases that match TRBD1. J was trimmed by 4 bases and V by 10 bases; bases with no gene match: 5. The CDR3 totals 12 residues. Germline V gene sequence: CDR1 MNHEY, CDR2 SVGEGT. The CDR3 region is CATHRGFTEAFF. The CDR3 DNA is TGTGCCACCCACAGGGGGTTCACTGAAGCTTTCTTT.

CDR3 protein: CASSPRKRGPTDTQYF. The CDR3 region has the DNA TGTGCCAGCAGCCCGAGGAAGCGGGGCCCCACAGATACGCAGTATTTT. This sequence joins TRBV9 and TRBJ2-3; TRBD2 aligns across 7 bases. The CDR3 sequence is 16 residues long. Per germline, CDR1 SGDLS and CDR2 YYNGEE. Germline trimming cut 4 bases from V and 2 bases from J; bases unmatched to any gene: 10.

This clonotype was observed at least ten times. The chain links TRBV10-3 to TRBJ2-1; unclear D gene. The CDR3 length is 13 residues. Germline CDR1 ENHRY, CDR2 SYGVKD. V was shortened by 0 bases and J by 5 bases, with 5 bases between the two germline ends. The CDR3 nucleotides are TGTGCCATCAGTGAGTCAAGAGACAATGAGCAGTTCTTC. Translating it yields CAISESRDNEQFF.

The CDR3 bases are TGTGCCAGCAGCCGCCAGAGCTTGAGCACAGATACGCAGTATTTT. Translating gives CASSRQSLSTDTQYF. V usage is TRBV12-3 or TRBV12-4 and J usage is TRBJ2-3; D unresolved. The V gene lost 6 bases and the J gene lost 0 bases, with 13 bases spanning the gap. This CDR3 region has 15 residues.

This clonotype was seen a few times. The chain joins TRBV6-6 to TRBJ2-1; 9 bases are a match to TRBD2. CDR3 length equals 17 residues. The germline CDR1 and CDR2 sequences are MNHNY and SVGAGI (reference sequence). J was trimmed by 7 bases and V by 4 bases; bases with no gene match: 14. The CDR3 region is CASSSQPGLALRNEQFF. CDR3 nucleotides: TGTGCCAGCAGTTCACAACCGGGACTAGCTTTACGTAATGAGCAGTTCTTC.

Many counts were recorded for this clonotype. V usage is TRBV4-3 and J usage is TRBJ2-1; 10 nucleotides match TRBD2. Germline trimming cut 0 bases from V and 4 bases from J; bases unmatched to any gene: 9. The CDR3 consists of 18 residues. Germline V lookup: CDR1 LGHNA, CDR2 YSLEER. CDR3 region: CASSQDVVSGGIYNEQFF. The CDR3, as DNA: TGCGCCAGCAGCCAAGATGTTGTTAGCGGGGGGATTTACAATGAGCAGTTCTTC.

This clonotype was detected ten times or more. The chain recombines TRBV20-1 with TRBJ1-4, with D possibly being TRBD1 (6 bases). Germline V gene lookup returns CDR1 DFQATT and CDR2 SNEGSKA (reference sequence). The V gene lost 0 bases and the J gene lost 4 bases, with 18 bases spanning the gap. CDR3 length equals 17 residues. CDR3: CSARDFGTSNRNEKLFF. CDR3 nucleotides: TGCAGTGCTAGAGATTTTGGGACAAGTAACCGTAATGAAAAACTGTTTTTT.

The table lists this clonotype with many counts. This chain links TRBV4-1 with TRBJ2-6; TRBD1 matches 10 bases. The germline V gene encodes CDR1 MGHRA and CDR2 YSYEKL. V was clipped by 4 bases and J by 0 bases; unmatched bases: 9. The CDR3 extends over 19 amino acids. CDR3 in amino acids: CASSLRPTGGFSGANVLTF. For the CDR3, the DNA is TGCGCCAGCAGCCTTCGCCCGACAGGGGGCTTCTCTGGGGCCAACGTCCTGACTTTC.

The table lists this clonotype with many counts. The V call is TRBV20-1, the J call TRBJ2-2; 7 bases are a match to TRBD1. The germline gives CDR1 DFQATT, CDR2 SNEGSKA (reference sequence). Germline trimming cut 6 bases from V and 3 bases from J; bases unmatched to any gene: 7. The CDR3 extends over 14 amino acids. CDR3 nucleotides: TGCAGTGCCAAGAGGACAGGTGACACCGGGGAGCTGTTTTTT. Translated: CSAKRTGDTGELFF.